The 3 T cell receptor beta chains listed next were all sequenced from one sample in a study of glioma-infiltrating T cells after dendritic cell vaccination. Generated by immunoSEQ multiplex PCR, the TCRdb table keeps only in-frame clones and is missing some. The data contain about 50,000 clones, less than 90% of them seen just once; the ten biggest clones take up about 10%. Sequences were derived from blood, sampled before dendritic cell vaccination. Receptors were obtained from a human donor with glioblastoma.

The V and J genes are TRBV30 and TRBJ1-3; TRBD1 matches 7 bases. The CDR3 contains 14 residues. Germline V gene data show CDR1 as GTSNPN and CDR2 as SVGIG (reference sequence). Trimming cost V 1 base and J 4 bases; bases outside gene matches: 4. The CDR3 loop reads CAWSETGKGNTIYF. CDR3 coding DNA: TGTGCCTGGAGTGAGACAGGGAAAGGAAACACCATATATTTT.

This clone was recorded only once. The V gene is TRBV28, the J gene TRBJ1-4; D is uncertain. The CDR3 covers 15 residues. Deletions cut 1 base from V and 0 bases from J, with 6 bases between. Germline V gene lookup returns CDR1 MDHEN and CDR2 SYDVKM. The CDR3 region is CASSLFGSTNEKLFF. CDR3 in DNA: TGTGCCAGCAGTTTATTCGGGTCAACTAATGAAAAACTGTTTTTT.

The J gene is TRBJ1-2, the V gene TRBV28, with D possibly TRBD1 on 6 matching bases. The CDR3 contains 12 residues. Between the trimmed V and J ends, which lost 6 bases and 6 bases, there was a span of 11 bases. Germline lookup yields CDR1 MDHEN and CDR2 SYDVKM. The CDR3 DNA follows: TGTGCCAGCAGCCTATGGACAGATGGCTACACCTTC. Translated: CASSLWTDGYTF.